This T cell receptor beta chain was sequenced for a study of Ad26.COV2.S vaccination and SARS-CoV-2 variants (dated by TCRdb to the early 2020s). Regarding the complete study: Donors in the vaccine arm were drawn from COV1001, a phase I-IIa trial of Ad26.COV2.S in healthy adults that was multicentre, randomized, double-blind and placebo-controlled. Ad26.COV2.S was given intramuscularly at 5x10^10 or 1x10^11 viral particles, as a single shot or as two shots 56 days apart. The specificity and breadth of SARS-CoV-2-reactive T cell receptors after Ad26.COV2.S vaccination were assessed by TCRbeta repertoire sequencing. Investigators did not know the trial group allocation while performing experiments and assessing outcomes. Trial participants were randomized into five groups of five, in which low-dose or high-dose Ad26.COV2.S was given once or twice, or placebo was given on both occasions. A total of 32 samples were included in the TCR-sequenced set, comprising around 19 Ad26.COV2.S vaccine recipients, 5 placebo recipients and 8 SARS-CoV-2 convalescent individuals.

Study-wide conclusions, independent of this receptor: Substantial breadth of spike-specific CD8+ and CD4+ T cell responses was reported after vaccination. The study was not powered to compare responses between vaccine doses or regimens. Non-spike TCR breadth was comparable between vaccine and placebo recipients, consistent with the vaccine containing only spike. The authors noted that the TCR breadth and depth analyses may have underestimated total T cell responses. Ad26.COV2.S recipients had higher spike-specific TCR breadth than placebo recipients (P = 0.0014).

TCRbeta CDR3 regions were sequenced with the immunoSEQ Assay. After extraction, genomic DNA underwent amplification by bias-controlled multiplex PCR, followed by high-throughput sequencing. The paper's data handling went like this. To quantify the absolute abundance of every unique TCRbeta CDR3 region, sequences were collapsed and filtered. Usable DNA was measured by amplifying reference genes present in all nucleated cells, and TCRbeta template counts were normalized to that usable DNA to estimate T cell fraction. Repertoire TCRs were annotated as SARS-CoV-2-specific by exact matching of V gene, CDR3 amino acid sequence and J gene to a known reactive TCR set. The reference SARS-CoV-2 TCR set was derived from MIRA and filtered for enrichment in COVID-19-positive ImmuneCODE repertoires, a step that removed public or cross-reactive TCRs. Based on the MIRA antigens, annotated TCRs were further analysed at the level of specific ORF or position within ORF. Breadth was defined as annotated unique rearrangements over total unique productive rearrangements; depth was the summed frequency of those rearrangements. Two-sided Wilcoxon rank-sum tests were applied when comparing TCR breadth between groups. TCRdb limited this immuneACCESS table to in-frame rearrangements with V and J called. A share of clones is missing; checked studies link under half to unresolved V genes, and the rest is unexplained. The DNA was the basis for D and trimming; V, J and clone size are from that table. A total of 300,000 to 450,000 clones appear in this sample, approximately 81% of them only once. Jointly, the top ten make up about 3.5% of the sample.

Sample treatment or condition, as interpreted from the label and publication: about 20 received Ad26.COV2.S at low or high dose, single or two shots; five or six received placebo; per-sample allocation not given. For vaccine and placebo recipients, the sequenced repertoires came from samples collected on day 63 after the first injection. In Cohort 1b, 25 or so adults aged 18-55 years were enrolled at a single site in Boston, USA, between 29 July and 7 August 2020. Ad26.COV2.S consisted of a replication-incompetent adenovirus type 26 vector by which a prefusion-stabilized SARS-CoV-2 spike protein from the original Wuhan strain was expressed. The CDR3 runs 15 amino acids, cysteine and phenylalanine included. The DNA shown is the 45-base CDR3, in frame from base 1. CDR1 and CDR2 (MRHNA, SNTAGT) derive from the germline V gene. V is reduced by 0 bases and J by 12 bases, leaving a spacing of 21 bases between them.

As for this clone: No antigen is known for it. No clone much larger than this one lies a single base away; base qualities are absent.

Sequencing was performed on peripheral blood, taken in a trial of Ad26.COV2.S vaccine versus placebo. Rearrangement joined TRBV6-4 to TRBJ2-7; the D gene is unclear. This TCR was recovered from a person between 18 and 60 years old who received the Ad26.COV2.S COVID-19 vaccine or a placebo. The CDR3 has the sequence CASSDSRLTALSGYF. Here is the DNA: TGTGCCAGCAGTGACTCGAGGCTGACTGCTCTCTCGGGGTACTTC.